This TCR beta chain was captured in a study of Ad26.COV2.S vaccination and SARS-CoV-2 variants. On the study more broadly: Ad26.COV2.S arm of COV1001 included the donor. Study-level points and caveats: Estimates derived from TCR breadth and depth analyses may have underestimated total T cell responses. Spike-specific TCR breadth in vaccine recipients exceeded that seen in placebo recipients.

Sequencing was performed with immunoSEQ multiplex PCR; in TCRdb, only in-frame clones are kept and a portion is missing. This sample has 350,000 to 400,000 clones; approximately 90% occur once, and the top ten carry 1.5% to 2%. This clone was counted once. Antigen specificity is unknown. V was trimmed by 4 bases and J by 3 bases, leaving 3 bases between them. This CDR3 is built from 11 residues. Germline V CDR1 and CDR2: LGHNA, YNFKEQ. The treatment here: around 19 received Ad26.COV2.S at low or high dose, single or two shots; about five received placebo; per-sample allocation not given. Sample collection was performed on day 63 after the first vaccine or placebo injection.

The sequence came from a person aged 18 to 65 who received the Ad26.COV2.S COVID-19 vaccine or a placebo. This rearrangement joins TRBV4-2 to TRBJ2-5; D unresolved. The sample in question was peripheral blood, obtained in a trial of Ad26.COV2.S vaccine versus placebo. The chain's CDR3 is CASSREETQYF. For the CDR3, the DNA is TGTGCCAGCAGCCGAGAAGAGACCCAGTACTTC.